The 6 T cell receptor beta chains below come from one sample, sequenced in a study of glioma-infiltrating T cells. The iRepertoire nested amplicon-rescue multiplex PCR amplified TCR alpha and beta CDR3s from RNA. TCRdb ran MiXCR on the multiplex PCR reads and lists one entry per CDR3 protein. The top ten hold around 11% of the sample, which has about 410,000 distinct CDR3 sequences, 41% seen once. Sequenced input: glioma tissue, nonneoplastic brain tissue, or PBMCs (not recorded which). All receptors come from a human donor with low-grade glioma or glioblastoma, undergoing nonglioma brain surgery, or in good health (not recorded which).

This clonotype was seen repeatedly, ten times or more. J is TRBJ2-1 and V is TRBV27, with 10 positions matching TRBD2. The CDR3 is 15 residues long. V dropped 3 bases and J dropped 6; count of bases not matched to a gene: 5. CDR1 and CDR2 from the germline V gene are MNHEY and SMNVEV (reference sequence). The chain's CDR3 is CASSLVGLATNEQFF. The CDR3 coding sequence is TGTGCCAGCAGTTTGGTGGGACTAGCGACCAATGAGCAGTTCTTC.

This rearrangement joins TRBV4-1 to TRBJ2-1, with 10 bases aligning to TRBD1. Germline CDR1 reads MGHRA; CDR2 reads YSYEKL. V lost 2 bases to trimming and J lost 4 bases; unmatched junction nucleotides: 5. The CDR3 sequence is 16 residues long. Here the CDR3 reads CASSQTGQGLYNEQFF. The CDR3 coding sequence is TGCGCCAGCAGCCAAACGGGACAGGGGTTGTACAATGAGCAGTTCTTC.

V usage is TRBV5-6 and J usage is TRBJ2-5; perhaps TRBD1 as D (5 bases). This CDR3 region has 13 residues. Germline-derived CDR1 and CDR2 are SGHDT and YYEEEE. Trimming stripped 6 bases from V and 2 bases from J, with 11 bases between. The CDR3 DNA reads as TGTGCCAGCAATAGTAGACAGCAAGAGACCCAGTACTTC. It encodes CASNSRQQETQYF.

The chain carries TRBV12-3 or TRBV12-4 and TRBJ2-7; TRBD1 matches 10 bases. CDR3 length equals 12 residues. Trimming at V came to 5 bases and at J to 9 bases, leaving 4 bases not matched to a gene. DNA of the CDR3: TGTGCCAGCAGTCGGACAGGGGGTTGGCAGTACTTC. Encoded protein: CASSRTGGWQYF.

The chain has TRBV4-1 and TRBJ2-7; a possible D gene is TRBD2 (6 bases). Germline loops: CDR1 MGHRA, CDR2 YSYEKL. V shed 0 bases and J shed 2 bases, with 14 bases lying between them. The CDR3 is made up of 16 amino acids. CDR3 nucleotide sequence: TGCGCCAGCAGCCAAGATCTGCCGCGGGGAACCTACGAGCAGTACTTC. It translates to CASSQDLPRGTYEQYF.

This chain links TRBV4-2 with TRBJ2-5; 10 nucleotides agree with TRBD2. Looked up from germline, CDR1 is LGHNA and CDR2 is YNFKEQ. The CDR3 runs 19 residues. Trimming removed 0 bases from V and 5 bases from J; junction bases left unmatched: 15. The CDR3 region is CASSQDPRRSGSGRETQYF. The CDR3 DNA is TGTGCCAGCAGCCAAGATCCTCGTCGCAGCGGTAGCGGGAGGGAGACCCAGTACTTC.